One and the same sample provided the 4 T cell receptor beta chains below, sequenced in a study of Ad26.COV2.S vaccination and SARS-CoV-2 variants. Treatment meaning: around 19 received Ad26.COV2.S at low or high dose, single or two shots; about 5 received placebo; per-sample allocation not given. At day 63 after the first vaccine or placebo injection, samples were drawn. Only in-frame clones appear in the TCRdb table, and some are missing; sequencing was by immunoSEQ multiplex PCR. The sample contains some 350,000 clones, 70% to 90% of which appear only once. Sample: peripheral blood, taken in a trial of Ad26.COV2.S vaccine versus placebo. Source of these receptors: a person aged 18-60 years who received the Ad26.COV2.S COVID-19 vaccine or a placebo.

The chain has TRBV6-6 and TRBJ1-1, with a tentative D call TRBD1 (5 bases). Germline CDR1 reads MNHNY; CDR2 reads SVGAGI (reference sequence). Trimming removed 4 bases at V and 1 base at J, with 7 bases between. This CDR3 is built from 13 residues. CDR3 bases: TGTGCCAGCAGTTCGAGGGGGAACACTGAAGCTTTCTTT. Its translation is CASSSRGNTEAFF.

This clone was observed many times. The V gene is TRBV6-2 or TRBV6-3, the J gene TRBJ1-1; TRBD1 matches at 9 bases. V lost 4 bases, J lost 1 base, and 10 bases stayed unmatched. From germline, CDR1 is MNHEY and CDR2 SVGEGT. The CDR3 is 17 amino acids. The CDR3 here is CASSLYSTGGSNTEAFF. The DNA of the CDR3 is TGTGCCAGCAGTTTGTACTCCACAGGGGGCTCGAACACTGAAGCTTTCTTT.

This clone was counted a single time. The chain recombines TRBV4-3 with TRBJ2-2, with D perhaps TRBD1 (5 bases). In germline, CDR1 is LGHNA, CDR2 YSLEER. The V end lost 0 bases, the J end lost 3 bases, and 14 bases lay between the germline ends. This CDR3 has 17 residues. The CDR3 here is CASSQDLAGWDTGELFF. For the CDR3, the DNA is TGCGCCAGCAGCCAAGATCTTGCAGGGTGGGACACCGGGGAGCTGTTTTTT.

The chain links TRBV7-2 to TRBJ2-1, with D perhaps TRBD1 (6 bases). The V end was cut by 1 base, the J end by 3 bases, with 16 bases between. Germline V gene sequence: CDR1 SGHTA, CDR2 FQGNSA. The CDR3 has 17 amino acids. The CDR3 sequence: CASSLGYGTSLYNEQFF. The DNA for the CDR3 is TGTGCCAGCAGCTTAGGATACGGGACATCTCTCTACAATGAGCAGTTCTTC.